These T cell receptor beta chains were read from a single sample in a study of breast tumors, draining lymph nodes, adjacent tissues. MiXCR, applied by TCRdb to the multiplex PCR reads, yields one record per CDR3 protein. This table has some 140,000 distinct CDR3 sequences, approximately 22% appearing once. The specimen was axillary lymph node tissue. These TCRs come from a female donor with breast cancer. Some clones in this sample may be carry-over from other donors' samples. CDR3s include the opening cysteine and the closing phenylalanine or tryptophan. A D gene is named only where the DNA matches it firmly. Only some rows state a clone size, as once, few, many or a class for expanded clones.

j_call | d_call | v_call | clone_size | cdr3_nt | cdr3_aa
TRBJ1-4 | . | TRBV28 | . | TGTGCCAGCAGCCCCGGGAGCCCTAATGAAAAACTGTTTTTT | CASSPGSPNEKLFF
TRBJ2-7 | . | TRBV6-5 | many | TGTGCCAGCAGTTACTCGAACAGGCGGGCTACCGCCGAGCAGTACTTC | CASSYSNRRATAEQYF
TRBJ2-2 | TRBD1 | TRBV18 | . | TGTGCCACCCAAATGACAGGGGGCTTAATGAACACCGGGGAGCTGTTTTTT | CATQMTGGLMNTGELFF
TRBJ2-2 | TRBD1 | TRBV18 | . | TGTGCCAGCTCACAACCGGGACAGGGGGCCGGGGAGCTGTTTTTT | CASSQPGQGAGELFF
TRBJ2-7 | . | TRBV5-6 | many | TGTGCCAGCAGCTTAGGACTGCACTACGAGCAGTACTTC | CASSLGLHYEQYF
TRBJ2-1 | TRBD2 | TRBV10-3 | many | TGTGCCATCCGTAGACTAGCGGCCGACAAGGAGCAGTTCTTC | CAIRRLAADKEQFF
TRBJ2-2 | TRBD1 | TRBV7-8 | many | TGTGCCAGCAGCCCCTCGGGACAGCCCGGGGAGCTGTTTTTT | CASSPSGQPGELFF
TRBJ1-4 | TRBD1 | TRBV5-1 | many | TGCGCCAGCAGCGTAGAACAGGGGCCGACTAATGAAAAACTGTTTTTT | CASSVEQGPTNEKLFF
TRBJ1-6 | . | TRBV12-3/TRBV12-4 | many | TGTGCCAGCAGTTTATCAATTTCACCCCTCCACTTT | CASSLSISPLHF
TRBJ2-1 | TRBD2 | TRBV6-6 | many | TGTGCCAGCGCCGGAGGGTGGGCGGGAGTAAAAGGCAATGAGCAGTTCTTC | CASAGGWAGVKGNEQFF
TRBJ2-2 | TRBD2 | TRBV6-4 | . | TGTGCCAGCAGAGTACTAGCGGGAGACACCGGGGAGCTGTTTTTT | CASRVLAGDTGELFF
TRBJ2-1 | . | TRBV5-1 | many | TGCGCCAGCAGCCCCGGACGGCTGAACAATGAGCAGTTCTTC | CASSPGRLNNEQFF
TRBJ2-5 | . | TRBV5-1 | many | TGCGCCAGCAGCCGAGATTGGGGTGGGGAGACCCAGTACTTC | CASSRDWGGETQYF
TRBJ1-2 | . | TRBV28 | . | TGTGCCAGCAACCCCTGGGGGGGGGGATATGGCTACACCTTC | CASNPWGGGYGYTF
TRBJ2-7 | . | TRBV6-1 | many | TGTGCCAGCAGTGGAGAGCAGGGGAACTACGAGCAGTACTTC | CASSGEQGNYEQYF
TRBJ2-1 | TRBD2 | TRBV3-1 | few | TGTGCCAGCAGCCGCCCCACTAGCGGGGCTTACAATGAGCAGTTCTTC | CASSRPTSGAYNEQFF